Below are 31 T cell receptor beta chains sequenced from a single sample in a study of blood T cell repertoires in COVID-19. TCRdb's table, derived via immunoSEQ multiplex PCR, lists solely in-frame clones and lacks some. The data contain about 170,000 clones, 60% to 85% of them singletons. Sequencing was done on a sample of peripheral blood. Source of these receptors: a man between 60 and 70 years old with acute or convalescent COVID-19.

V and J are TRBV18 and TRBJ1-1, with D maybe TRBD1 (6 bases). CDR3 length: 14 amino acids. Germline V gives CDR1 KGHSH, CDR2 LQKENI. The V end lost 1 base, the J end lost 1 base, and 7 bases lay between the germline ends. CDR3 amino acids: CASSPQGGNTEAFF. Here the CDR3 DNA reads TGTGCCAGCTCACCACAAGGGGGGAACACTGAAGCTTTCTTT.

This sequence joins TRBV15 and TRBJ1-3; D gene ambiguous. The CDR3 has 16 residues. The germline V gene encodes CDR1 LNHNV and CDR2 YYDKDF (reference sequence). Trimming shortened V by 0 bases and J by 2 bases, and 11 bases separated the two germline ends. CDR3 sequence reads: CATSRDSGVTGNTIYF. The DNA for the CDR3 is TGTGCCACCAGCAGAGATTCCGGGGTCACTGGAAACACCATATATTTT.

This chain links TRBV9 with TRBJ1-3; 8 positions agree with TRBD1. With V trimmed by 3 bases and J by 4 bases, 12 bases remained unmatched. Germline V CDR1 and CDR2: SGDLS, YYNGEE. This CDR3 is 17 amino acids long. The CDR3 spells CASSAESTGVVGNTIYF. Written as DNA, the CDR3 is TGTGCCAGCAGCGCCGAGTCGACAGGGGTTGTCGGAAACACCATATATTTT.

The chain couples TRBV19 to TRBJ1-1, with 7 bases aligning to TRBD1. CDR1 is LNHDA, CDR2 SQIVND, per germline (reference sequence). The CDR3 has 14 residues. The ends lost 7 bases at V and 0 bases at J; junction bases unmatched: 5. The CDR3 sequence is CASIDRAMNTEAFF. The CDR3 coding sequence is TGTGCCAGTATCGACAGGGCGATGAACACTGAAGCTTTCTTT.

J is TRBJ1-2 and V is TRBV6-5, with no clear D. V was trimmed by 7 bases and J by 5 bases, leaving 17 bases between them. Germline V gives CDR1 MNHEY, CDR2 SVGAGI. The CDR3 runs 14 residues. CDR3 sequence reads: CASTLPGKGYGYTF. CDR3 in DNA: TGTGCCAGCACTCTTCCGGGAAAGGGATATGGCTACACCTTC.

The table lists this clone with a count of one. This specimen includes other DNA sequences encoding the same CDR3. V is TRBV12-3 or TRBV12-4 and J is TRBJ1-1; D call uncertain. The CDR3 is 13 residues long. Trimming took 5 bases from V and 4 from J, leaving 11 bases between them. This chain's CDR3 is CASSPTVGTEAFF. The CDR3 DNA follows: TGTGCCAGCAGTCCAACAGTGGGCACTGAAGCTTTCTTT.

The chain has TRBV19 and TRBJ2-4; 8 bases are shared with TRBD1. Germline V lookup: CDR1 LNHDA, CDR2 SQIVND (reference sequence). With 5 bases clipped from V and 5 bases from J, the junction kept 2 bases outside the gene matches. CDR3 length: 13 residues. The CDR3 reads CASSSTGENIQYF. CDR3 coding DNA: TGTGCCAGTAGTTCGACAGGGGAAAACATTCAGTACTTC.

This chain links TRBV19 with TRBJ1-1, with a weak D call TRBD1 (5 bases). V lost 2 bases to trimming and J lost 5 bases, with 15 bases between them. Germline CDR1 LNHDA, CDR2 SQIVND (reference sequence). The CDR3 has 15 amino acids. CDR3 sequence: CASSIIRVDYTEAFF. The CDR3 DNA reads TGTGCCAGTAGTATAATCAGGGTCGATTATACTGAAGCTTTCTTT.

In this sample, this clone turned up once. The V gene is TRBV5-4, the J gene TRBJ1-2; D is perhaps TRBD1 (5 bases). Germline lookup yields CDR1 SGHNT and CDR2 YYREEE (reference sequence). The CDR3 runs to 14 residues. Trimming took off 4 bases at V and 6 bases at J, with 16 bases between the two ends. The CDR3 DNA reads TGTGCCAGCAGCCCCCTCGGCGTACAGGATGGCTACACCTTC. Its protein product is CASSPLGVQDGYTF.

The CDR3 reads CASSEELAQGIGNQPQHF. CDR3 DNA: TGCGCCAGCAGTGAGGAGCTCGCCCAGGGAATCGGCAATCAGCCCCAGCATTTT. This rearrangement joins TRBV10-1 to TRBJ1-5; D is perhaps TRBD1 (5 bases). CDR3 length equals 18 residues. V was clipped by 2 bases and J by 2 bases, with 19 bases between them. The germline V gene has CDR1 WNHNN and CDR2 SYGVQD (reference sequence).

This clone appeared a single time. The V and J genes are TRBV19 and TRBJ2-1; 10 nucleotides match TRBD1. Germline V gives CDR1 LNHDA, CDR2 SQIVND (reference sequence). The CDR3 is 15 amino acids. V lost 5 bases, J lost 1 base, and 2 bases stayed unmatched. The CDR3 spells CASSEDRGSYNEQFF. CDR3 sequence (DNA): TGTGCCAGTAGTGAGGACAGGGGGTCCTACAATGAGCAGTTCTTC.

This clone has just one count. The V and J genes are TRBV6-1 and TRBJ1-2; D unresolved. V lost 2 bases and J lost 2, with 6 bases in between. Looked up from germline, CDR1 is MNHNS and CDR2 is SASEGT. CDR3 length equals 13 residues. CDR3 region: CASSELQNYGYTF. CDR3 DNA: TGTGCCAGCAGTGAATTACAGAACTATGGCTACACCTTC.

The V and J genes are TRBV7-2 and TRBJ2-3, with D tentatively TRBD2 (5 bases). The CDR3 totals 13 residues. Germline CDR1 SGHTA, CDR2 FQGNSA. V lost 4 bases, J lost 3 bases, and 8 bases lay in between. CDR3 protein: CASSSTRTDTQYF. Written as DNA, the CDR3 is TGTGCCAGCAGCTCCACTAGGACAGATACGCAGTATTTT.

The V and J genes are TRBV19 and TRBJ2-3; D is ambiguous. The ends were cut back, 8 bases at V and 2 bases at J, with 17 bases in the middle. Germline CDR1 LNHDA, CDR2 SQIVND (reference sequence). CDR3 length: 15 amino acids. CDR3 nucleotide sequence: TGTGCCAGTCACCCCAGAATATCACACACAGATACGCAGTATTTT. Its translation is CASHPRISHTDTQYF.

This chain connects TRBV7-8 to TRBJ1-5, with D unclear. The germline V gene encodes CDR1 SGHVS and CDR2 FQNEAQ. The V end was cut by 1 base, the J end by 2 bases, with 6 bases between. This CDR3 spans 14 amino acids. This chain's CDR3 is CASSLDRGNQPQHF. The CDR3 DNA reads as TGTGCCAGCAGCTTAGACAGAGGCAATCAGCCCCAGCATTTT.

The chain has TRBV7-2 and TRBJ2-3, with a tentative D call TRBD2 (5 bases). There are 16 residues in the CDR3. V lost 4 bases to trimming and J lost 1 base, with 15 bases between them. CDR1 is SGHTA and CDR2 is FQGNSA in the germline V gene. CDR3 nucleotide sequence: TGTGCCAGCAGCTACCTAGCCTCTGGAGGCACAGATACGCAGTATTTT. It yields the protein CASSYLASGGTDTQYF.

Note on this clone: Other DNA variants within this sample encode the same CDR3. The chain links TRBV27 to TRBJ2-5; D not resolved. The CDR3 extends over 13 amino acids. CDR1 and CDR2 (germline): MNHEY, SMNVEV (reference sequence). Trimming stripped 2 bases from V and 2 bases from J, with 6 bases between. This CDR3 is CASSLGQQETQYF. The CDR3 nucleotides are TGTGCCAGCAGTTTAGGCCAGCAAGAGACCCAGTACTTC.

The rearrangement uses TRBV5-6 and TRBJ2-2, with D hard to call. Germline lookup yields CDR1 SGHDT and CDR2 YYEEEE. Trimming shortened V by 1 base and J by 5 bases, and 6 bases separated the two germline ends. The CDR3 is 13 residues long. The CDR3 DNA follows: TGTGCCAGCAGCTTGATACAGACCGGGGAGCTGTTTTTT. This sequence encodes CASSLIQTGELFF.

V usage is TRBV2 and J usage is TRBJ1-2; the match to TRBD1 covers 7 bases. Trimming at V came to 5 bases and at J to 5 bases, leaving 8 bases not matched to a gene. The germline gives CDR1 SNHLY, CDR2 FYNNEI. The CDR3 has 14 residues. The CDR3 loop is CASSPQGVRYGYTF. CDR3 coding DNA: TGTGCCAGCAGTCCCCAGGGGGTTCGGTATGGCTACACCTTC. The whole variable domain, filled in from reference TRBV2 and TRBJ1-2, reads EPEVTQTPSHQVTQMGQEVILRCVPISNHLYFYWYRQILGQKVEFLVSFYNNEISEKSEIFDDQFSVERPDGSNFTLKIRSTKLEDSAMYFCASSPQGVRYGYTFGSGTRLTVV.

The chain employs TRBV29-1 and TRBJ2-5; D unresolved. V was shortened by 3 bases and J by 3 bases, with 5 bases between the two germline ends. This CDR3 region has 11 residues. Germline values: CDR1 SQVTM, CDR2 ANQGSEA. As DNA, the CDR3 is TGCAGCGTTGACGACAAAGAGACCCAGTACTTC. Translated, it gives CSVDDKETQYF.

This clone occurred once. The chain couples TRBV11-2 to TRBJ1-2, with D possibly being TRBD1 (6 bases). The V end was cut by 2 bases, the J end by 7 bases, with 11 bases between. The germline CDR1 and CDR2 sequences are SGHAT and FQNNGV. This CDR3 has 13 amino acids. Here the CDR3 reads CASSLQQGSGYTF. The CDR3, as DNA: TGTGCCAGCAGCTTACAACAGGGAAGTGGCTACACCTTC. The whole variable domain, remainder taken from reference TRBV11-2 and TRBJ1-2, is EAGVAQSPRYKIIEKRQSVAFWCNPISGHATLYWYQQILGQGPKLLIQFQNNGVVDDSQLPKDRFSAERLKGVDSTLKIQPAKLEDSAVYLCASSLQQGSGYTFGSGTRLTVV.

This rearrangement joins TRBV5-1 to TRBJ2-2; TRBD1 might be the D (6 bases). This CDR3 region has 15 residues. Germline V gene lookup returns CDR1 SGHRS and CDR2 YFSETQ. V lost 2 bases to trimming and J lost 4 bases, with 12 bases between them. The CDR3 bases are TGCGCCAGCAGCTTATTGGGGGCGGGCACCGGGGAGCTGTTTTTT. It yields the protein CASSLLGAGTGELFF.

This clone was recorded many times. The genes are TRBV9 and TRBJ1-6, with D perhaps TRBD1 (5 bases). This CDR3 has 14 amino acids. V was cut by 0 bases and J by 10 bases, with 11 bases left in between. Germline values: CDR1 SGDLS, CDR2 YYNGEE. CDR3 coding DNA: TGTGCCAGCAGCGTAGCCGGGCAGGGCTCACCCCTCCACTTT. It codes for CASSVAGQGSPLHF.

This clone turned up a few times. The CDR3 DNA follows: TGTGCCAGCAGTTTATCGACAGGGGCGAACACTGAAGCTTTCTTT. It yields the protein CASSLSTGANTEAFF. The chain has TRBV27 and TRBJ1-1; 8 bases are a match to TRBD1. This CDR3 is 15 amino acids long. The V gene's germline CDR1 is MNHEY and CDR2 SMNVEV (reference sequence). The J segment lost 1 base and the V segment lost 0 bases, leaving 1 base of the junction unmatched.

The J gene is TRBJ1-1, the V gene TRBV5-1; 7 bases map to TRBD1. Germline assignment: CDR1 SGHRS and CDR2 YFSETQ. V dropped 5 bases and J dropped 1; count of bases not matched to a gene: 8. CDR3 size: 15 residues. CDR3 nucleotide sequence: TGCGCCAGCAGAGAAACCGACAGGGCGAACACTGAAGCTTTCTTT. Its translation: CASRETDRANTEAFF.

CDR3 DNA: TGTGCCATCAGTGTCAGCGGGGGATTCTCGGAGACCCAGTACTTC. Its protein is CAISVSGGFSETQYF. The chain links TRBV10-3 to TRBJ2-5, with 8 bases fitting TRBD2. V shed 4 bases, J shed 5 bases, and the junction held 9 bases outside the gene matches. Germline loops: CDR1 ENHRY, CDR2 SYGVKD. CDR3 length equals 15 residues.

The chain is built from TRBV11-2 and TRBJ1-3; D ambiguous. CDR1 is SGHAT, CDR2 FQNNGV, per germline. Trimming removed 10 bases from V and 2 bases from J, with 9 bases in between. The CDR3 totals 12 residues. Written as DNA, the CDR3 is TGTGCCACTATAGAAGCTGGAAACACCATATATTTT. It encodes CATIEAGNTIYF.

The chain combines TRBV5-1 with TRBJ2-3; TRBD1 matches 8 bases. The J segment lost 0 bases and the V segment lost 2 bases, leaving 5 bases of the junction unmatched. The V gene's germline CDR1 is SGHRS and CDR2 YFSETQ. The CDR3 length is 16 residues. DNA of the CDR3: TGCGCCAGCAGCTTTGGACAGGGACCTAGCACAGATACGCAGTATTTT. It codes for CASSFGQGPSTDTQYF.

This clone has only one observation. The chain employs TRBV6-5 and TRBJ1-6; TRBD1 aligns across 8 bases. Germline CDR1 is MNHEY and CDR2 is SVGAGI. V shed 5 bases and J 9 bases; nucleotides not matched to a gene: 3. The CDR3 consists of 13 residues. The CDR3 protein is CASSRTGSSPLHF. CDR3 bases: TGTGCCAGCAGTCGGACAGGGAGTTCACCCCTCCACTTT.

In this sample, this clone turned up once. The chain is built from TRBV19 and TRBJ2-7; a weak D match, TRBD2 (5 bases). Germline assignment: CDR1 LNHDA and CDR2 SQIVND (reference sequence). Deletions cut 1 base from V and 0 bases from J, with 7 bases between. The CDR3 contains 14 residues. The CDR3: CASSIAGNSYEQYF. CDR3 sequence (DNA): TGTGCCAGTAGTATAGCCGGGAACTCCTACGAGCAGTACTTC.

The CDR3 is CASSTRGLLATEAFF. Here the CDR3 DNA reads TGTGCCAGCAGTACCAGGGGTCTATTGGCCACTGAAGCTTTCTTT. V and J are TRBV6-5 and TRBJ1-1; possibly TRBD1 for D (6 bases). Germline CDR1 reads MNHEY; CDR2 reads SVGAGI. The CDR3 runs to 15 residues. Between the trimmed V and J ends, which lost 5 bases and 4 bases, there was a span of 17 bases.